A single sample gave rise to the 28 T cell receptor beta chains below, sequenced in a study of blood T cell repertoires in COVID-19. Sequenced by immunoSEQ multiplex PCR; TCRdb stores in-frame clones only, minus some. The data contain some 380,000 clones, 88% of them singletons. The sequencing input was PBMCs or T cells enriched from blood (not recorded which). Receptors originate from a woman in her 40s with acute COVID-19.

The chain combines TRBV19 with TRBJ1-5; D not resolved. CDR1 is LNHDA and CDR2 is SQIVND in the germline V gene (reference sequence). The CDR3 is 15 amino acids. The V and J ends lost 1 base and 4 bases respectively, with 11 bases between them. CDR3 residues: CASSIGPARNQPQHF. For the CDR3, the DNA is TGTGCCAGTAGTATAGGGCCCGCGCGGAATCAGCCCCAGCATTTT.

The chain couples TRBV5-4 to TRBJ2-1; D is undetermined. CDR3 length equals 15 residues. V dropped 0 bases and J dropped 5 bases, with 12 bases sitting between them. Germline CDR1 is SGHNT and CDR2 is YYREEE (reference sequence). CDR3 amino acids: CASSLGRLTNNEQFF. CDR3 sequence (DNA): TGTGCCAGCAGCTTGGGTCGACTCACTAACAATGAGCAGTTCTTC.

The chain joins TRBV5-1 to TRBJ1-1; D unclear. The CDR3 contains 14 residues. Germline lookup yields CDR1 SGHRS and CDR2 YFSETQ. The V gene lost 4 bases and the J gene lost 1 base, with 11 bases spanning the gap. DNA for the CDR3: TGCGCCAGCAGCGTCTCCGGGGAGAACACTGAAGCTTTCTTT. It is translated as CASSVSGENTEAFF.

The rearrangement uses TRBV30 and TRBJ2-2; 7 bases align to TRBD2. CDR1 and CDR2 from the germline V gene are GTSNPN and SVGIG (reference sequence). The CDR3 is made up of 12 amino acids. The trim removed 5 bases at V and 3 bases at J, leaving 0 bases unmatched. The CDR3 protein is CAWGGDTGELFF. The CDR3 bases are TGTGCCTGGGGGGGGGACACCGGGGAGCTGTTTTTT.

The chain recombines TRBV5-4 with TRBJ1-4; 9 bases fit TRBD1. This CDR3 comprises 17 residues. CDR1 SGHNT and CDR2 YYREEE come from the germline V gene (reference sequence). V lost 0 bases, J lost 3 bases, and 6 bases stayed unmatched. The CDR3 sequence is CASSLAGQGLANEKLFF. Written as DNA, the CDR3 is TGTGCCAGCAGCTTGGCGGGACAGGGCCTAGCTAATGAAAAACTGTTTTTT.

The rearrangement uses TRBV7-6 and TRBJ1-2, with 11 bases identical to TRBD1. The CDR3 loop spans 14 amino acids. The ends lost 5 bases at V and 7 bases at J; junction bases unmatched: 6. CDR1 and CDR2 (germline): SGHVS, FNYEAQ. In DNA, the CDR3 is TGTGCCAGCAGCCCTGGACAGGGGGCAGGTGGCTACACCTTC. This gives the protein CASSPGQGAGGYTF.

This clone was seen a handful of times. The chain couples TRBV18 to TRBJ2-3; 7 nucleotides line up with TRBD2. This CDR3 has 16 amino acids. Germline V gives CDR1 KGHSH, CDR2 LQKENI. Trimming took 2 bases from V and 1 from J; bases not matched to a gene: 6. Here the CDR3 DNA reads TGTGCCAGCTCACCAGGGGGAGGGACTGGCACAGATACGCAGTATTTT. Translating it yields CASSPGGGTGTDTQYF.

The CDR3, as DNA: TGTGCCAGTAGTATTTCCTATCCCGGGACAGGGGTTTTCTACGAGCAGTACTTC. Protein: CASSISYPGTGVFYEQYF. The V and J genes are TRBV19 and TRBJ2-7; 10 bases map to TRBD1. Per the germline V gene, CDR1 is LNHDA and CDR2 is SQIVND (reference sequence). The CDR3 loop spans 18 amino acids. Germline trimming cut 3 bases from V and 3 bases from J; bases unmatched to any gene: 14.

CDR3 protein: CASSPRSYNEQFF. CDR3 coding DNA: TGTGCCAGCAGTCCGAGGTCCTACAATGAGCAGTTCTTC. V usage is TRBV6-5 and J usage is TRBJ2-1; D uncertain. The CDR3 contains 13 residues. With 5 bases removed from V and 1 base from J, the gap between germline ends came to 6 bases. CDR1 is MNHEY, CDR2 SVGAGI, per germline.

This clone was observed a single time. The V call is TRBV7-6, the J call TRBJ1-1; D perhaps matches TRBD1 (5 bases). Germline CDR1 and CDR2: SGHVS and FNYEAQ. Trimming stripped 5 bases from V and 4 bases from J, with 11 bases between. The CDR3 consists of 13 residues. The DNA for the CDR3 is TGTGCCAGCAGCCCAGGGCCGGGCACTGAAGCTTTCTTT. Its protein is CASSPGPGTEAFF.

This clone was seen just once. The chain combines TRBV27 with TRBJ2-1, with 8 bases lining up with TRBD1. CDR3 length equals 17 residues. The V and J ends lost 6 bases and 0 bases, in that order; junction bases with no gene match: 10. Germline V gives CDR1 MNHEY, CDR2 SMNVEV (reference sequence). The chain's CDR3 is CASSGISGTGSYNEQFF. CDR3 bases: TGTGCCAGCAGCGGGATTTCCGGGACAGGCTCCTACAATGAGCAGTTCTTC.

This chain joins TRBV5-1 and TRBJ1-2, with 8 positions matching TRBD1. Germline V gene data show CDR1 as SGHRS and CDR2 as YFSETQ. The CDR3 is made up of 15 amino acids. V dropped 4 bases and J dropped 4; count of bases not matched to a gene: 9. In DNA form, the CDR3 reads TGCGCCAGCAGCCCACGCGCCGGGACAGGCTATGGCTACACCTTC. Its protein is CASSPRAGTGYGYTF.

In this sample, this clone turned up a few times. The CDR3 region has the DNA TGCAGCGTTCGGGAGAGTCTACCAGATACGCAGTATTTT. Its translation is CSVRESLPDTQYF. This chain joins TRBV29-1 and TRBJ2-3; tentative D call: TRBD2 (6 bases). CDR1 is SQVTM and CDR2 is ANQGSEA in the germline V gene. There are 13 residues in the CDR3. The ends were cut back, 5 bases at V and 4 bases at J, with 13 bases in the middle.

This rearrangement joins TRBV6-5 to TRBJ1-2; a weak D match, TRBD1 (5 bases). The germline gives CDR1 MNHEY, CDR2 SVGAGI. This CDR3 spans 15 amino acids. Between the trimmed V and J ends, which lost 7 bases and 3 bases, there was a span of 18 bases. CDR3: CASNQRGGVDYGYTF. The CDR3 DNA reads TGTGCCAGCAACCAACGGGGGGGGGTAGACTATGGCTACACCTTC.

This chain joins TRBV6-1 and TRBJ1-6; D not resolved. The CDR3 runs 15 residues. V was pared by 3 bases and J by 10 bases, with 16 bases between. Germline V CDR1 and CDR2: MNHNS, SASEGT. CDR3 coding DNA: TGTGCCAGCAGTGACCGTTCGGGTCTGAACTCACCCCTCCACTTT. It yields the protein CASSDRSGLNSPLHF.

CDR3 in amino acids: CASSHSPGQGFDTQYF. As DNA, the CDR3 is TGCGCCAGCAGCCACAGCCCGGGACAGGGATTTGATACGCAGTATTTT. The chain is built from TRBV4-1 and TRBJ2-3; the match to TRBD1 covers 9 bases. The V and J ends lost 3 bases and 6 bases, in that order; junction bases with no gene match: 10. The CDR3 runs to 16 residues. Germline CDR1 MGHRA, CDR2 YSYEKL.

J is TRBJ1-6 and V is TRBV10-3; 8 nucleotides align to TRBD1. The germline CDR1 and CDR2 sequences are ENHRY and SYGVKD. This CDR3 is built from 15 residues. The V gene end was trimmed by 0 bases and the J gene end by 10 bases; junction bases not matched to a gene: 5. This chain's CDR3 is CAISESTGGRSPLHF. CDR3 bases: TGTGCCATCAGTGAGTCTACAGGGGGGAGGTCACCCCTCCACTTT.

J is TRBJ2-5 and V is TRBV2; TRBD2 is a possible D gene (5 bases). The CDR3 is 16 amino acids. Trimming removed 3 bases from V and 2 bases from J, with 16 bases in between. The V gene's germline CDR1 is SNHLY and CDR2 FYNNEI. The CDR3 DNA is TGTGCCAGCAGTGAGAGTTTGGGAAGAGGGCAAGAGACCCAGTACTTC. Translating gives CASSESLGRGQETQYF. The full variable domain, completed using reference TRBV2 and TRBJ2-5, is EPEVTQTPSHQVTQMGQEVILRCVPISNHLYFYWYRQILGQKVEFLVSFYNNEISEKSEIFDDQFSVERPDGSNFTLKIRSTKLEDSAMYFCASSESLGRGQETQYFGPGTRLLVL.

The chain employs TRBV15 and TRBJ1-2; tentatively, D is TRBD1 (5 bases). The CDR3 extends over 17 amino acids. V lost 0 bases to trimming and J lost 4 bases, with 18 bases between them. Per the germline V gene, CDR1 is LNHNV and CDR2 is YYDKDF (reference sequence). CDR3 residues: CATSRDIEDSFAYGYTF. The CDR3 DNA is TGTGCCACCAGCAGAGATATAGAAGACAGCTTCGCCTATGGCTACACCTTC.

The J gene is TRBJ1-1, the V gene TRBV19, with D hard to call. CDR3 length: 17 amino acids. V shed 6 bases and J shed 0 bases, with 20 bases lying between them. Germline CDR1 is LNHDA and CDR2 is SQIVND (reference sequence). CDR3 sequence (DNA): TGTGCCAGTAGAAATCGAGGGTCGGGGTTTTTGAACACTGAAGCTTTCTTT. It translates to CASRNRGSGFLNTEAFF. Full variable domain (remainder filled in from reference TRBV19 and TRBJ1-1): DGGITQSPKYLFRKEGQNVTLSCEQNLNHDAMYWYRQDPGQGLRLIYYSQIVNDFQKGDIAEGYSVSREKKESFPLTVTSAQKNPTAFYLCASRNRGSGFLNTEAFFGQGTRLTVV.

V usage is TRBV9 and J usage is TRBJ1-6; maybe TRBD1 (5 bases). Deletions cut 3 bases from V and 6 bases from J, with 10 bases between. The CDR3 contains 14 residues. Germline V gives CDR1 SGDLS, CDR2 YYNGEE. CDR3 sequence (DNA): TGTGCCAGCAGCGAAGAAGGGGTTAATTCACCCCTCCACTTT. Its translation: CASSEEGVNSPLHF. The full variable domain, its missing parts supplied by reference TRBV9 and TRBJ1-6, is DSGVTQTPKHLITATGQRVTLRCSPRSGDLSVYWYQQSLDQGLQFLIQYYNGEERAKGNILERFSAQQFPDLHSELNLSSLELGDSALYFCASSEEGVNSPLHFGNGTRLTVT.

J is TRBJ1-3 and V is TRBV5-6; no definite D call. The CDR3 has 15 residues. Trimming cost V 4 bases and J 2 bases, with 13 bases left between them. The germline V gene has CDR1 SGHDT and CDR2 YYEEEE. CDR3 in amino acids: CASSPTPGTGNTIYF. CDR3 nucleotide sequence: TGTGCCAGCAGCCCCACCCCGGGGACTGGAAACACCATATATTTT.

CDR3 coding DNA: TGCGCCAGCAGCTTGACAGTCGGCGTCTACGAGCAGTACTTC. This gives the protein CASSLTVGVYEQYF. The chain employs TRBV5-1 and TRBJ2-7; D gene unclear. Trimming cost V 1 base and J 3 bases, with 11 bases left between them. The germline gives CDR1 SGHRS, CDR2 YFSETQ. This CDR3 has 14 residues.

V gene TRBV5-1 combines with J gene TRBJ2-2; D remains ambiguous. In germline, CDR1 is SGHRS, CDR2 YFSETQ. Trimming cost V 0 bases and J 5 bases, with 11 bases left between them. The CDR3 consists of 15 residues. The DNA of the CDR3 is TGCGCCAGCAGCTTGGATGACAATGAAACCGGGGAGCTGTTTTTT. Translating it yields CASSLDDNETGELFF.

The chain employs TRBV5-1 and TRBJ1-3, with TRBD1 matching 8 bases. Germline V gene data show CDR1 as SGHRS and CDR2 as YFSETQ. Germline trimming cut 6 bases from V and 2 bases from J; bases unmatched to any gene: 7. The CDR3 consists of 15 residues. The CDR3 sequence is CASTERTGTGNTIYF. The CDR3 region has the DNA TGCGCCAGCACCGAAAGGACAGGGACTGGAAACACCATATATTTT.

The chain uses TRBV19 and TRBJ1-1; no clear D gene. The germline gives CDR1 LNHDA, CDR2 SQIVND (reference sequence). The CDR3 is 16 residues long. V was pared by 3 bases and J by 2 bases, with 16 bases between. The CDR3 DNA follows: TGTGCCAGTAGTATGGGCTCCACTCCCCCAAACACTGAAGCTTTCTTT. Amino acid sequence: CASSMGSTPPNTEAFF.

The chain carries TRBV28 and TRBJ1-1; 7 nucleotides align to TRBD1. CDR1 and CDR2 (germline): MDHEN, SYDVKM. This CDR3 is 14 amino acids long. With V trimmed by 4 bases and J by 6 bases, 8 bases remained unmatched. In DNA form, the CDR3 reads TGTGCCAGCAGTTCCGGACAGGCTGCCGCTGAAGCTTTCTTT. It translates to CASSSGQAAAEAFF.

About this clone: Other DNA variants within this sample encode the same CDR3. The rearrangement links TRBV19 to TRBJ1-5; TRBD1 aligns across 7 bases. Germline-derived CDR1 and CDR2 are LNHDA and SQIVND (reference sequence). The CDR3 contains 14 residues. V was pared by 6 bases and J by 4 bases, with 6 bases of the junction left unmatched. The CDR3 is CASRGDSLNQPQHF. CDR3 DNA sequence: TGTGCCAGTAGGGGGGACAGTTTGAATCAGCCCCAGCATTTT. Full variable domain (missing parts from reference TRBV19 and TRBJ1-5): DGGITQSPKYLFRKEGQNVTLSCEQNLNHDAMYWYRQDPGQGLRLIYYSQIVNDFQKGDIAEGYSVSREKKESFPLTVTSAQKNPTAFYLCASRGDSLNQPQHFGDGTRLSIL.